This is a list of T cell receptor beta chains from one sample in a study of blood T cell repertoires in COVID-19. Profiled with immunoSEQ multiplex PCR; TCRdb holds only in-frame clones, not every one. Seen here are approximately 210,000 clones, around four fifths observed once, and the top ten hold about a fifth. The sequenced sample was peripheral blood. Receptor source: a human donor in a cohort sampled during active COVID-19. The CDR3 runs from the conserved cysteine through the conserved F or W. A D gene is named only where the DNA matches it firmly. A clone size is listed for some rows: how often the clone was seen (once, few, many), or a class if it is expanded.

V gene	J gene	D gene	clone size	CDR3 DNA	CDR3 protein
TRBV2	TRBJ2-1	NA	NA	TGTGCCAGCAGTGAAGACGGGAGCTCCTACAATGAGCAGTTCTTC	CASSEDGSSYNEQFF
TRBV24-1	TRBJ2-2	NA	few	TGTGCCACCAGTGATCCCCCGGGACAACTAAACACCGGGGAGCTGTTTTTT	CATSDPPGQLNTGELFF
TRBV12-5	TRBJ1-2	TRBD1	NA	TGTGCTAGTGGTTTGGTACAAGGGACAGGGATAGGAGGCTACACCTTC	CASGLVQGTGIGGYTF
TRBV7-9	TRBJ1-5	NA	few	TGTGCCAGCAGCTTCGCAGACAGGTATCAGCCCCAGCATTTT	CASSFADRYQPQHF
TRBV5-1	TRBJ1-1	NA	NA	TGCGCCAGCAGCTTGGACTCTGCTAACACTGAAGCTTTCTTT	CASSLDSANTEAFF
TRBV12-3/TRBV12-4	TRBJ1-2	NA	NA	TGTGCCAGCAGTTTAGGGGGGGTAGATGGCTACACCTTC	CASSLGGVDGYTF
TRBV6-5	TRBJ1-2	NA	NA	TGTGCCAGCAGTCCAAAGGGGGACTATGGCTACACCTTC	CASSPKGDYGYTF
TRBV3-1/TRBV3-2	TRBJ1-2	NA	NA	TGTGCCAGCAGCCAGGACACTAACTATGGCTACACCTTC	CASSQDTNYGYTF
TRBV3-1/TRBV3-2	TRBJ2-1	NA	NA	TGTGCCAGCAGCCAAGTACGGTATGAGCAGTTCTTC	CASSQVRYEQFF
TRBV7-9	TRBJ1-1	TRBD1	NA	TGTGCCAGCAGCACTCCTTCGAACCGGGACAGGGGCCGCAGGAACACTGAAGCTTTCTTT	CASSTPSNRDRGRRNTEAFF
TRBV19	TRBJ1-1	NA	few	TGTGCCAGTAGTAATCCGACCCGGGGGAGCGTAGGCCTAGAAGCTTTCTTT	CASSNPTRGSVGLEAFF
TRBV1	TRBJ2-2	NA	NA	TGCACCAGCAGGGGGACAGGGGCCAACACCGGGGAGCTGTTTTTT	CTSRGTGANTGELFF
TRBV19	TRBJ1-2	TRBD1	once	TGTGCCAGTAGTACAATTTCGACAGGGCAGAGTGGCTACACCTTC	CASSTISTGQSGYTF
TRBV2	TRBJ1-1	NA	NA	TGTGCCAGCAGCTTACAGGGAGTAAGTACTGAAGCTTTCTTT	CASSLQGVSTEAFF
TRBV11-2	TRBJ2-5	NA	few	TGTGCCAGCAGCCGAAGTTTGGTAGAGGGCGAGACCCAGTACTTC	CASSRSLVEGETQYF
TRBV5-1	TRBJ2-1	TRBD2	NA	TGCGCCAGCAGCCTCGAAGTAGCGGGGGGTTTAAATGAGCAGTTCTTC	CASSLEVAGGLNEQFF
TRBV9	TRBJ1-1	TRBD1	NA	TGTGCCAGCAGCGTAAATACCGGGACAGGCTCCACTGAAGCTTTCTTT	CASSVNTGTGSTEAFF
TRBV6-6	TRBJ1-1	TRBD1	NA	TGTGCCAGCACCTACGGACAGGGGGCCACTGAAGCTTTCTTT	CASTYGQGATEAFF
TRBV5-1	TRBJ1-5	TRBD1	many	TGCGCCAGCAGCAACGGGGCAGGGGGACTCAATCAGCCCCAGCATTTT	CASSNGAGGLNQPQHF
TRBV27	TRBJ1-5	NA	NA	TGTGCCAGCAGTTTAAAACCTACTAGCAATCAGCCCCAGCATTTT	CASSLKPTSNQPQHF
TRBV10-3	TRBJ2-1	NA	NA	TGTGCCATCAGCCAGGGGAGCTCCTACAATGAGCAGTTCTTC	CAISQGSSYNEQFF
TRBV30	TRBJ2-2	TRBD2	NA	TGTGCCTGGAGCCCTTGGGCGGGAGGGCCGAGCACCGGGGAGCTGTTTTTT	CAWSPWAGGPSTGELFF
TRBV10-3	TRBJ2-3	TRBD2	NA	TGTGCCATCAGTGAGACCACAGCGGGAGGGTCGGATACGCAGTATTTT	CAISETTAGGSDTQYF
TRBV12-3/TRBV12-4	TRBJ1-2	TRBD1	NA	TGTGCCAGCAGTGCCGGGACAGGGTTCGGCTACACCTTC	CASSAGTGFGYTF